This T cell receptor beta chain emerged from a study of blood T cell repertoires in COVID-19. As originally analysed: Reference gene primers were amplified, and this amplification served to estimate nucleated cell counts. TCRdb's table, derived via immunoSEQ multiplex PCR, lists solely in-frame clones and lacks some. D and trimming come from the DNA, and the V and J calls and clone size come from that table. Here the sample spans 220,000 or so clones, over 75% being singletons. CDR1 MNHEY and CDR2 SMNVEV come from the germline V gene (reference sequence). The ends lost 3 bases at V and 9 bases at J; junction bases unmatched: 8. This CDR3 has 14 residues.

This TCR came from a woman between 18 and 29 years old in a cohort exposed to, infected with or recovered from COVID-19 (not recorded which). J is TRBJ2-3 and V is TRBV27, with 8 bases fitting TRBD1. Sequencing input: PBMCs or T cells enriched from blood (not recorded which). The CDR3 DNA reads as TGTGCCAGCAGTTTCAGCAGGGGGCAACCCACGCAGTATTTT. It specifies CASSFSRGQPTQYF.